The T cell receptor (beta chain) described here comes from a study of early T cells in non-severe SARS-CoV-2 infection. At the level of the study: Bulk RNA from unsorted whole blood was sequenced; chains were unpaired.

Study-wide results and limits: Missing private and CD4 specificities, VDJdb matching favored anti-spike CD8 responses.

Individual cDNA molecules were tagged with unique molecular identifiers, the study reported. Via MiXCR, TCRdb re-called the 5' RACE reads, giving one row per CDR3 protein. The sample shows tens of thousands of distinct CDR3 sequences, under 10% of them seen only once. This clonotype was observed a handful of times. The antigen is unknown. Looked up from germline, CDR1 is DFQATT and CDR2 is SNEGSKA (reference sequence). V dropped 0 bases and J dropped 2; count of bases not matched to a gene: 12. The CDR3 is 17 amino acids. The receptor comes from an adult who was a healthcare worker with PCR-confirmed SARS-CoV-2 infection or an uninfected control (not recorded which). The sample taken for sequencing was whole blood. V usage is TRBV20-1 and J usage is TRBJ2-5; 7 bases match TRBD2. Here the CDR3 reads CSARDIQAAGRQETQYF. As DNA, the CDR3 is TGCAGTGCTAGAGATATTCAGGCAGCGGGGAGACAAGAGACCCAGTACTTC.